One sample yielded the 5 T cell receptor beta chains listed below, sequenced in a study of shared clonotypes between healthy human individuals (dated by TCRdb to the early 2020s). Receptor amplification or capture employed the immunoSEQ multiplex PCR assay. What TCRdb holds here is the immuneACCESS table cut down to in-frame rearrangements. Part of the clones is not present; checked against another copy, under half of the missing clones reflect an unresolved V gene, and the others are unexplained. A total of about 450,000 clones appear in this sample, around 80% of them only once. Over 9.5% of the sample is in the top ten clones. The sequencing sample was made of PBMCs. These receptors were collected from a woman aged 40-49 years in good health. Some clones in this sample may be carry-over from other donors' samples.

The V and J genes are TRBV25-1 and TRBJ1-6; tentatively, D is TRBD1 (6 bases). Looked up from germline, CDR1 is MGHDK and CDR2 is SYGVNS. The germline V and J ends were trimmed by 3 bases and 8 bases, with 17 bases remaining between them. The length of the CDR3 is 16 residues. CDR3 in DNA: TGTGCCAGCAGTGACCCGAAACAGGGCGGGTATTCACCCCTCCACTTT. Amino acid sequence: CASSDPKQGGYSPLHF. The full variable domain, with the rest looked up from reference TRBV25-1 and TRBJ1-6, is EADIYQTPRYLVIGTGKKITLECSQTMGHDKMYWYQQDPGMELHLIHYSYGVNSTEKGDLSSESTVSRIRTEHFPLTLESARPSHTSQYLCASSDPKQGGYSPLHFGNGTRLTVT.

Only one count was recorded for this clone. The genes are TRBV7-9 and TRBJ1-6; D uncertain. This CDR3 region has 13 residues. Trimming removed 1 base at V and 8 bases at J, with 6 bases between. Germline CDR1 reads SEHNR; CDR2 reads FQNEAQ (reference sequence). In DNA, the CDR3 is TGTGCCAGCAGCTTAGGGCGGGATTCACCCCTCCACTTT. Translating gives CASSLGRDSPLHF.

The rearrangement uses TRBV12-2 and TRBJ2-1; TRBD2, the table's D call, lacks a check against the DNA. TRBV12-2 is designated a pseudogene. The CDR3 is 17 amino acids. This CDR3 reads CASRLDTSGTHYNEQFF. CDR3 in DNA: TGTGCAAGTCGCTTAGACACTAGCGGGACCCATTACAATGAGCAGTTCTTC.

This clone has a single count. This sequence joins TRBV11-3 and TRBJ2-1; 12 positions match TRBD2. V lost 5 bases, J lost 3 bases, and 5 bases stayed unmatched. Germline V gene data show CDR1 as SGHNT and CDR2 as YENEEA. This CDR3 spans 16 amino acids. The CDR3 DNA reads as TGTGCCAGCAGCCTCTCGACTAGCGGGAGCTACAATGAGCAGTTCTTC. Protein: CASSLSTSGSYNEQFF.

This clone was recorded only once. Other nucleotide sequences in the sample specify the same CDR3. This chain connects TRBV11-3 to TRBJ2-2, with 13 nucleotides matching TRBD2. The CDR3 has 16 residues. CDR1 SGHNT and CDR2 YENEEA come from the germline V gene. After removal of 5 bases from V and 5 bases from J, the junction contained 5 bases not matched to a gene. CDR3 sequence reads: CASSPGLAGRTGELFF. CDR3 nucleotides: TGTGCCAGCAGCCCGGGACTAGCGGGAAGAACCGGGGAGCTGTTTTTT.